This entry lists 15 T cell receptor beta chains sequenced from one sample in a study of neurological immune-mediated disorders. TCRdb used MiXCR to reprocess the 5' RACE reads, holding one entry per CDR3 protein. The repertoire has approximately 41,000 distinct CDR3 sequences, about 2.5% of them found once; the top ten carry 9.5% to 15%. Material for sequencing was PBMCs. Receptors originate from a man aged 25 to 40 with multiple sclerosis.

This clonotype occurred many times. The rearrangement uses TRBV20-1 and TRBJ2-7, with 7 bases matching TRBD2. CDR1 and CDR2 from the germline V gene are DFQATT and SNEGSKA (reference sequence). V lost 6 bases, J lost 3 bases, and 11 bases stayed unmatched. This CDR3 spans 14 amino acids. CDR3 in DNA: TGCAGTGCCATCGTGGGGGGGATCGGCTACGAGCAGTACTTC. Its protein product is CSAIVGGIGYEQYF.

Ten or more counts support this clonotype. In DNA form, the CDR3 reads TGTGCCAGCAGCTTAACGTCCGACAGATTCTATGGCTACACCTTC. Amino acids: CASSLTSDRFYGYTF. V usage is TRBV7-3 and J usage is TRBJ1-2, with D possibly TRBD1 on 5 matching bases. V was clipped by 0 bases and J by 4 bases, with 12 bases between them. CDR3 length: 15 amino acids. Germline lookup yields CDR1 SGHTA and CDR2 FQGTGA.

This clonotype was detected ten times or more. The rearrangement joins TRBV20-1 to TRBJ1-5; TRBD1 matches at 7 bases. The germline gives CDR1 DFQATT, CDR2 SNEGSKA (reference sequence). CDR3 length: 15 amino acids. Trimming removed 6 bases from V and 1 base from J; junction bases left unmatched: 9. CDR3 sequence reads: CSAKPGGSSNQPQHF. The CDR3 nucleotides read TGCAGTGCAAAGCCAGGGGGTTCGAGCAATCAGCCCCAGCATTTT.

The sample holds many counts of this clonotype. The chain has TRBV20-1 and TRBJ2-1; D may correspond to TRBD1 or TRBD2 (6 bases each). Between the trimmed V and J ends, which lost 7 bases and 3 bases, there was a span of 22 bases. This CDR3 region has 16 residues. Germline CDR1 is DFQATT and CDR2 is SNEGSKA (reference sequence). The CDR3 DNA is TGCAGTGTTAAGACCCAAACAGGGACTTTCTACAATGAGCAGTTCTTC. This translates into CSVKTQTGTFYNEQFF.

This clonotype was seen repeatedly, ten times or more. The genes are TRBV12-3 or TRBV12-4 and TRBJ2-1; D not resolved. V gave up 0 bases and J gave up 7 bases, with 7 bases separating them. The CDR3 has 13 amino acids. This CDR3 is CASSLAHVNEQFF. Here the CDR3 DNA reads TGTGCCAGCAGTTTAGCCCACGTGAATGAGCAGTTCTTC.

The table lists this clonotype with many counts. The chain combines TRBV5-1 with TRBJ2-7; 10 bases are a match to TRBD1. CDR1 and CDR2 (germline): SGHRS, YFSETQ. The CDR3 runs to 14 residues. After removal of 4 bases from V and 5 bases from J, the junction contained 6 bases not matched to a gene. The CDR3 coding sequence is TGCGCCAGCAGCACCGGGACAGGGGTTGACGAGCAGTACTTC. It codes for CASSTGTGVDEQYF. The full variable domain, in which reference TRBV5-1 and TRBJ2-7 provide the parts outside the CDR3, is KAGVTQTPRYLIKTRGQQVTLSCSPISGHRSVSWYQQTPGQGLQFLFEYFSETQRNKGNFPGRFSGRQFSNSRSEMNVSTLELGDSALYLCASSTGTGVDEQYFGPGTRLTVT.

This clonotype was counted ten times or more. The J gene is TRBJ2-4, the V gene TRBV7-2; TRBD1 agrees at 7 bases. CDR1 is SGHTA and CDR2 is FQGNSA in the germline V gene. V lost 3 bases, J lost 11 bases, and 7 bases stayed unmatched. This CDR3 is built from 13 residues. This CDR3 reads CASSLEGGEVQYF. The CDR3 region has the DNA TGTGCCAGCAGCTTGGAAGGGGGCGAGGTTCAGTACTTC.

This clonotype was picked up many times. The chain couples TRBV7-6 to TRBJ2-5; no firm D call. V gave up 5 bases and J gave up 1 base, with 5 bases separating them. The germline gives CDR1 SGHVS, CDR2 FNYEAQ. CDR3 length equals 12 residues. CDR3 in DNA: TGTGCCAGCAGCAAATTCCAAGAGACCCAGTACTTC. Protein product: CASSKFQETQYF.

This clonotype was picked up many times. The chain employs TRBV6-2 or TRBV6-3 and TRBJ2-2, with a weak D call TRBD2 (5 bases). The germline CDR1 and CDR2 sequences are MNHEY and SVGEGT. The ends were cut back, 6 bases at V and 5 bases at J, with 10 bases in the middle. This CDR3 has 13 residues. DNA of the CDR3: TGTGCCAGCAGCCGAGGGTTAACCGGGGAGCTGTTTTTT. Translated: CASSRGLTGELFF.

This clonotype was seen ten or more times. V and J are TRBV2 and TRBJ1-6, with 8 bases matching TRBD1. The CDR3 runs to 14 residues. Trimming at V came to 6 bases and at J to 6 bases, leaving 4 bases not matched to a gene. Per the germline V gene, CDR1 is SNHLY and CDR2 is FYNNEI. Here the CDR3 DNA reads TGTGCCAGCAGGCGACAGGGGACTAATTCACCCCTCCACTTT. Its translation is CASRRQGTNSPLHF. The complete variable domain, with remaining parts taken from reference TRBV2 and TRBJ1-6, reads EPEVTQTPSHQVTQMGQEVILRCVPISNHLYFYWYRQILGQKVEFLVSFYNNEISEKSEIFDDQFSVERPDGSNFTLKIRSTKLEDSAMYFCASRRQGTNSPLHFGNGTRLTVT.

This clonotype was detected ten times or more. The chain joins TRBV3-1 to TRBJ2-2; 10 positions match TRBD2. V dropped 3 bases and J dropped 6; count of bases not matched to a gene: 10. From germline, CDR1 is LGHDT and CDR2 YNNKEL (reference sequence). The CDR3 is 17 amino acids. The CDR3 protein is CASSQIGLAVVSGELFF. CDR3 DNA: TGTGCCAGCAGCCAGATCGGACTAGCGGTGGTGTCCGGGGAGCTGTTTTTT.

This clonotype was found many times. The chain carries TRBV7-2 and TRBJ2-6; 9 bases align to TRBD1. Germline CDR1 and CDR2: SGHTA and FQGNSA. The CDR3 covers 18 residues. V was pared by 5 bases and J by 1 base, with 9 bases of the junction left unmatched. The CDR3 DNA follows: TGTGCCAGCAGCCCATCGGGACAGGGAAATTCTGGGGCCAACGTCCTGACTTTC. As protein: CASSPSGQGNSGANVLTF.

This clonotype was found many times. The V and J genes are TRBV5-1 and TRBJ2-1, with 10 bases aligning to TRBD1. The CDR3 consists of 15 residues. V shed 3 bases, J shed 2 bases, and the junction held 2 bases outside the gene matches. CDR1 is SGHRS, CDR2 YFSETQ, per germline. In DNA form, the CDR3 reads TGCGCCAGCAGCTGGGGGACAGGGGCCTACAATGAGCAGTTCTTC. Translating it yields CASSWGTGAYNEQFF. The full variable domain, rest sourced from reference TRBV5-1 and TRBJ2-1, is KAGVTQTPRYLIKTRGQQVTLSCSPISGHRSVSWYQQTPGQGLQFLFEYFSETQRNKGNFPGRFSGRQFSNSRSEMNVSTLELGDSALYLCASSWGTGAYNEQFFGPGTRLTVL.

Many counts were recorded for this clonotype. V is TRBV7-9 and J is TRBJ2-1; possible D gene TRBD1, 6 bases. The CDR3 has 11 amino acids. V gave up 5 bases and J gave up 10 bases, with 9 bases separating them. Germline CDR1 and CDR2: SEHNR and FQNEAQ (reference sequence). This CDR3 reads CASSLTGEQFF. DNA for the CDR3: TGTGCCAGCAGCCTCACAGGGGAGCAGTTCTTC.

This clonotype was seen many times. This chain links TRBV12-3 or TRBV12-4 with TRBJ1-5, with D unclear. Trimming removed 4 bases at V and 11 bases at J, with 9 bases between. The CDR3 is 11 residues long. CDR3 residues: CASSWTGTQHF. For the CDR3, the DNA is TGTGCCAGCAGTTGGACGGGAACCCAGCATTTT.